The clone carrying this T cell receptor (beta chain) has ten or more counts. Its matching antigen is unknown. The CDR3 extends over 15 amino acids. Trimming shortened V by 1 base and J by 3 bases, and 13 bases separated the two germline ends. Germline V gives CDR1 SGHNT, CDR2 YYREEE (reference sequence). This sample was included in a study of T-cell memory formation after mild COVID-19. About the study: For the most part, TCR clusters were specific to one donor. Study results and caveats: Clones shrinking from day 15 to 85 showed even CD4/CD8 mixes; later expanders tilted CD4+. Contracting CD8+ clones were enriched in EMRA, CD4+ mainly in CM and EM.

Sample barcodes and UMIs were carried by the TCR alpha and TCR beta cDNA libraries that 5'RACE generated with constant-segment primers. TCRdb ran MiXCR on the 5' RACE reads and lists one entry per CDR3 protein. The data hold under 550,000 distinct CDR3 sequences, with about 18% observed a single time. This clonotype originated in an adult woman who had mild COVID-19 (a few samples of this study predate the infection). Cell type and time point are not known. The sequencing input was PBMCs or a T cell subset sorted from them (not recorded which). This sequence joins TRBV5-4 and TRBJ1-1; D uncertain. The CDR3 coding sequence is TGTGCCAGCAGCTTGAAATATTCTCCTGACACTGAAGCTTTCTTT. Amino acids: CASSLKYSPDTEAFF.